The 9 T cell receptor beta chains reported below all come from one sample, sequenced in a study of regulatory T cells in long-lasting Graves disease. Building of the TCR beta libraries involved iRepertoire HTBI primers and Arm-PCR of CDR3 regions. In TCRdb, the multiplex PCR reads were re-called with MiXCR into one record per CDR3 protein. The sample yields just over 600,000 distinct CDR3 sequences, roughly 15% seen once. Time point here: newly diagnosed GD, antithyroid drugs for less than 3 months. Scientists built the TCR library using RNA that was extracted from PBMCs. The same specimen was also included in a second study, on T cells in Graves' hyperthyroidism and ophthalmopathy.

The sequenced sample was peripheral blood mononuclear cells (PBMCs), obtained at new diagnosis, from a patient treated with antithyroid drugs. The receptor source for this set is a woman in her 30s with Graves disease.

This clonotype was detected only a few times. The chain joins TRBV6-1 to TRBJ2-7; D is uncertain. Per germline, CDR1 MNHNS and CDR2 SASEGT. V lost 7 bases and J 2 bases, leaving 15 bases between the germline ends. The CDR3 is made up of 14 amino acids. CDR3 protein: CASTPRRITYEQYF. The CDR3, as DNA: TGTGCCAGCACCCCTCGCAGAATTACCTACGAGCAGTACTTC.

This clonotype has ten or more counts. The chain recombines TRBV10-1 with TRBJ1-1, with D possibly being TRBD1 (6 bases). Germline CDR1 reads WNHNN; CDR2 reads SYGVQD (reference sequence). The length of the CDR3 is 15 residues. Trimming removed 6 bases from V and 6 bases from J, with 20 bases in between. The DNA of the CDR3 is TGCGCCAGCAGAAGGACAGTTATCCCCTACGCTGAAGCTTTCTTT. This codes for CASRRTVIPYAEAFF.

This clonotype was seen many times. The gene calls are TRBV2 and TRBJ2-1; 10 bases are a match to TRBD1. Germline V lookup: CDR1 SNHLY, CDR2 FYNNEI. CDR3 length equals 15 residues. Trimming took 5 bases from V and 8 from J; bases not matched to a gene: 9. DNA for the CDR3: TGTGCCAGCAGTCGAGGGGACAGGGGATCCCATGAGCAGTTCTTC. Protein product: CASSRGDRGSHEQFF.

This clonotype was seen only a few times. The chain employs TRBV5-1 and TRBJ2-7, with D uncertain. Per germline, CDR1 SGHRS and CDR2 YFSETQ. V was trimmed by 4 bases and J by 1 base, leaving 12 bases between them. The CDR3 covers 14 residues. CDR3 sequence: CASSQGRTSYEQYF. The CDR3 DNA reads as TGCGCCAGCAGCCAAGGACGGACGTCCTACGAGCAGTACTTC. The entire variable domain, with the rest obtained from reference TRBV5-1 and TRBJ2-7, is as follows: KAGVTQTPRYLIKTRGQQVTLSCSPISGHRSVSWYQQTPGQGLQFLFEYFSETQRNKGNFPGRFSGRQFSNSRSEMNVSTLELGDSALYLCASSQGRTSYEQYFGPGTRLTVT.

This clonotype showed up just a few times. The chain joins TRBV28 to TRBJ2-7; D perhaps matches TRBD2 (6 bases). V lost 3 bases and J 1 base, leaving 13 bases between the germline ends. The CDR3 totals 15 residues. Germline CDR1 MDHEN, CDR2 SYDVKM. The DNA for the CDR3 is TGTGCCAGCAGTTTCGCGGCGGGAAGGTCCTACGAGCAGTACTTC. Its protein product is CASSFAAGRSYEQYF.

A few counts support this clonotype. The J gene is TRBJ2-5, the V gene TRBV11-2; 10 bases align to TRBD1. CDR1 and CDR2 (germline): SGHAT, FQNNGV. The trim removed 2 bases at V and 3 bases at J, leaving 3 bases unmatched. The CDR3 contains 15 residues. CDR3 sequence (DNA): TGTGCCAGCAGCTTACTCGGGACAGGGGAAGAGACCCAGTACTTC. Translating gives CASSLLGTGEETQYF.

Concerning this clonotype: Being one base from a much bigger clone, this may be a read error. Given the absence of the conserved phenylalanine or tryptophan at the CDR3 end, a read error is likely. This rearrangement joins TRBV11-2 to TRBJ2-7; either TRBD1 or TRBD2 may supply D (5 bases each). The CDR3 is 15 amino acids. Trimming stripped 1 base from V and 2 bases from J, with 12 bases between. Germline V CDR1 and CDR2: SGHAT, FQNNGV. The CDR3 protein is CASSLAMGTTYEQYL. The CDR3, as DNA: TGTGCCAGCAGCTTAGCAATGGGGACCACCTACGAGCAGTACCTC.

This chain joins TRBV7-9 and TRBJ1-2; tentatively, D is TRBD1 (5 bases). Deletions cut 3 bases from V and 8 bases from J, with 19 bases between. The germline V gene has CDR1 SEHNR and CDR2 FQNEAQ (reference sequence). The CDR3 consists of 15 residues. The CDR3 sequence is CASSFSTGAGQGYTF. DNA of the CDR3: TGTGCCAGCAGCTTCTCGACTGGGGCGGGTCAGGGCTACACCTTC.

This clonotype was detected ten times or more. J is TRBJ1-1 and V is TRBV28; D is possibly TRBD1 (6 bases). Germline CDR1 is MDHEN and CDR2 is SYDVKM. Trimming stripped 5 bases from V and 6 bases from J, with 13 bases between. The CDR3 totals 13 residues. CDR3 in amino acids: CASSRPGVPEAFF. The CDR3 nucleotides are TGTGCCAGCAGTCGACCAGGGGTTCCTGAAGCTTTCTTT. Full variable domain (remainder filled in from reference TRBV28 and TRBJ1-1): DVKVTQSSRYLVKRTGEKVFLECVQDMDHENMFWYRQDPGLGLRLIYFSYDVKMKEKGDIPEGYSVSREKKERFSLILESASTNQTSMYLCASSRPGVPEAFFGQGTRLTVV.